This T cell receptor beta chain was profiled in a study of cytomegalovirus exposure and HLA in healthy donors. For the study at large: Later analysis reported that the roughly 110 validation repertoires shared the platform of the approximately 670 first-cohort repertoires.

The germline V gene encodes CDR1 SGHDT and CDR2 YYEEEE. Between the trimmed V and J ends, which lost 1 base and 1 base, there was a span of 20 bases. CDR3 size: 18 residues. Study-wide findings and caveats: Cytomegalovirus-associated status was assigned to 150 to 200 TCR beta chains.

Libraries were prepared by immunoSEQ multiplex PCR; TCRdb keeps only in-frame clonotypes and omits some of them. Seen here are about 220,000 clones, approximately 87% observed once, and the top ten hold 2% to 3%. On this clone itself: Its antigen is not known.

Material: PBMCs. This receptor was identified in a man aged 18 to 30 in good health and CMV-seronegative. The rearrangement links TRBV5-6 to TRBJ1-2; TRBD1 might be the D (5 bases). This chain's CDR3 is CASSLLLRDSLFNYGYTF. CDR3 sequence (DNA): TGTGCCAGCAGCTTGCTCCTCAGGGATTCGCTGTTTAACTATGGCTACACCTTC.